These 15 T cell receptor beta chains originate from one sample sequenced in a study of T cell changes during pregnancy in multiple sclerosis. Profiled with immunoSEQ multiplex PCR; TCRdb holds only in-frame clones, not every one. The table records some 29,000 clones, 75% to 90% of them present only once. The starting material was CD4+ T cells from peripheral blood mononuclear cells, obtained in the first trimester of pregnancy. The receptors here all came from a female donor in good health, enrolled as a control in a pregnancy study.

This rearrangement joins TRBV6-5 to TRBJ1-3; TRBD1 matches at 8 bases. Germline assignment: CDR1 MNHEY and CDR2 SVGAGI. V shed 6 bases and J 7 bases; nucleotides not matched to a gene: 11. The CDR3 length is 15 residues. The CDR3 loop is CASSSDRQGRNTIYF. In DNA, the CDR3 is TGTGCCAGCAGCTCCGACCGACAGGGGAGGAACACCATATATTTT.

The chain carries TRBV10-3 and TRBJ1-1; D might be TRBD1 (5 bases). The V end lost 6 bases, the J end lost 5 bases, and 19 bases lay between the germline ends. Per germline, CDR1 ENHRY and CDR2 SYGVKD. This CDR3 region has 15 residues. CDR3 sequence reads: CAISPRTGGITEAFF. In nucleotides, the CDR3 is TGTGCCATCAGCCCCCGGACGGGGGGTATAACTGAAGCTTTCTTT.

The V and J genes are TRBV7-3 and TRBJ2-3, with TRBD1 matching 8 bases. Germline V gene data show CDR1 as SGHTA and CDR2 as FQGTGA. Trimming took 6 bases from V and 3 from J; bases not matched to a gene: 8. The CDR3 length is 15 residues. This CDR3 reads CASSQGAGITDTQYF. The CDR3 DNA reads TGTGCCAGCAGTCAGGGGGCGGGGATAACAGATACGCAGTATTTT.

The table lists this clone with a count of one. The V call is TRBV14, the J call TRBJ1-2; the D is unclear. Germline CDR1 SGHDN, CDR2 FVKESK. Trimming shortened V by 4 bases and J by 1 base, and 13 bases separated the two germline ends. There are 15 residues in the CDR3. This CDR3 is CASSLGGQDNYGYTF. CDR3 nucleotide sequence: TGTGCCAGCAGCCTCGGAGGGCAGGATAACTATGGCTACACCTTC.

J is TRBJ1-2 and V is TRBV19, with 7 bases matching TRBD1. The V gene end was trimmed by 6 bases and the J gene end by 6 bases; junction bases not matched to a gene: 10. Germline assignment: CDR1 LNHDA and CDR2 SQIVND (reference sequence). The CDR3 covers 14 residues. The CDR3 region has the DNA TGTGCCAGTAGCATACAGGGGAATGTAAATGGCTACACCTTC. This gives the protein CASSIQGNVNGYTF.

The chain links TRBV28 to TRBJ1-4; 7 nucleotides match TRBD1. Germline lookup yields CDR1 MDHEN and CDR2 SYDVKM. This CDR3 has 15 residues. V was pared by 7 bases and J by 5 bases, with 10 bases of the junction left unmatched. CDR3 nucleotides: TGTGCCAGCACCCCATACGGGACAGCGAATGAAAAACTGTTTTTT. Translation: CASTPYGTANEKLFF.

V and J are TRBV7-2 and TRBJ1-2; 9 nucleotides line up with TRBD1. The CDR3 covers 16 residues. The germline V gene encodes CDR1 SGHTA and CDR2 FQGNSA. The V gene end was trimmed by 4 bases and the J gene end by 0 bases; junction bases not matched to a gene: 6. CDR3 DNA sequence: TGTGCCAGCAGCTCACCGGGACAGGGCCCTAACTATGGCTACACCTTC. Protein sequence: CASSSPGQGPNYGYTF.

This sequence joins TRBV28 and TRBJ2-6, with D possibly matching TRBD1 (6 bases). V was pared by 4 bases and J by 0 bases, with 10 bases between. Germline values: CDR1 MDHEN, CDR2 SYDVKM. This CDR3 has 16 amino acids. The CDR3 sequence is CASSSQDSSGANVLTF. The CDR3 bases are TGTGCCAGCAGTTCTCAGGACAGCTCTGGGGCCAACGTCCTGACTTTC.

This chain uses TRBV5-1 with TRBJ2-7, with 9 nucleotides matching TRBD1. Trimming at V came to 4 bases and at J to 3 bases, leaving 5 bases not matched to a gene. The CDR3 covers 14 residues. Germline V CDR1 and CDR2: SGHRS, YFSETQ. The CDR3 loop is CASSTPGQGYEQYF. In DNA form, the CDR3 reads TGCGCCAGCAGCACACCGGGACAGGGCTACGAGCAGTACTTC.

The rearrangement joins TRBV7-9 to TRBJ2-1; D might be TRBD2 (6 bases). V shed 2 bases and J shed 1 base, with 9 bases lying between them. This CDR3 has 15 residues. Looked up from germline, CDR1 is SEHNR and CDR2 is FQNEAQ (reference sequence). The CDR3 region has the DNA TGTGCCAGCAGCTTAATGGGGACTTCCTACAATGAGCAGTTCTTC. The encoded protein is CASSLMGTSYNEQFF.

The chain links TRBV6-1 to TRBJ2-2; 9 bases map to TRBD2. V lost 6 bases and J lost 6; bases outside the gene matches: 5. This CDR3 comprises 14 residues. Germline V gives CDR1 MNHNS, CDR2 SASEGT. In DNA, the CDR3 is TGTGCCAGCAGAGCCGGGACTAGCCCCGGGGAGCTGTTTTTT. Protein product: CASRAGTSPGELFF.

This chain links TRBV5-6 with TRBJ2-5; D is perhaps TRBD1 (6 bases). Germline lookup yields CDR1 SGHDT and CDR2 YYEEEE. There are 16 residues in the CDR3. V gave up 2 bases and J gave up 5 bases, with 19 bases separating them. The CDR3 protein is CASSLIRGVGMETQYF. The CDR3 DNA follows: TGTGCCAGCAGCTTAATCAGGGGAGTCGGGATGGAGACCCAGTACTTC.

This rearrangement joins TRBV5-1 to TRBJ1-6; weak D call: TRBD1 (5 bases). The CDR3 consists of 15 residues. V was pared by 3 bases and J by 7 bases, with 14 bases between. Germline lookup yields CDR1 SGHRS and CDR2 YFSETQ. The DNA for the CDR3 is TGCGCCAGCAGCTCTGGGGGGAACCAGAATTCACCCCTCCACTTT. It codes for CASSSGGNQNSPLHF.

The chain has TRBV7-2 and TRBJ1-1; D may be TRBD1 (5 bases). The CDR3 contains 13 residues. The germline V gene has CDR1 SGHTA and CDR2 FQGNSA. Trimming took 6 bases from V and 6 from J, leaving 14 bases between them. CDR3 residues: CASSVNPGSEAFF. The CDR3 nucleotides read TGTGCCAGCAGTGTGAATCCAGGGTCTGAAGCTTTCTTT.

This rearrangement joins TRBV5-1 to TRBJ2-3; D is ambiguous. V dropped 4 bases and J dropped 4 bases, with 7 bases sitting between them. There are 12 residues in the CDR3. Germline V CDR1 and CDR2: SGHRS, YFSETQ. Here the CDR3 reads CASSVGSDTQYF. CDR3 sequence (DNA): TGCGCCAGCAGCGTCGGGTCAGATACGCAGTATTTT. The entire variable domain, with the rest obtained from reference TRBV5-1 and TRBJ2-3, is as follows: KAGVTQTPRYLIKTRGQQVTLSCSPISGHRSVSWYQQTPGQGLQFLFEYFSETQRNKGNFPGRFSGRQFSNSRSEMNVSTLELGDSALYLCASSVGSDTQYFGPGTRLTVL.